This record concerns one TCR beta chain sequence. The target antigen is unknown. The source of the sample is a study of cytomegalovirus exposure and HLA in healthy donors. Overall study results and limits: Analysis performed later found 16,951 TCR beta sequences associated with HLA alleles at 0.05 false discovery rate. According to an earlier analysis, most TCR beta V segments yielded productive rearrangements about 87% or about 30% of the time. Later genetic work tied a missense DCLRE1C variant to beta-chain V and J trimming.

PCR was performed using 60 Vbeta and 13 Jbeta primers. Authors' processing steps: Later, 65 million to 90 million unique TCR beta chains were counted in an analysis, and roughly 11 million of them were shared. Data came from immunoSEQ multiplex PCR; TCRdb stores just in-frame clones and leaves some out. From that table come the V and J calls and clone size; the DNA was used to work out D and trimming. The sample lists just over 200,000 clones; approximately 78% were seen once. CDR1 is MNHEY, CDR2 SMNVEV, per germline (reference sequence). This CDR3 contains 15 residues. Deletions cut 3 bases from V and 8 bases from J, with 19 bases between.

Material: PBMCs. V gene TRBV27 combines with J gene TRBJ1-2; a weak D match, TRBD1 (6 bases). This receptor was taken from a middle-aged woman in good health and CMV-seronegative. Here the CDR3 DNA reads TGTGCCAGCAGTTTTGGGGGCAGGCAAAAGGGGGGCTACACCTTC. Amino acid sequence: CASSFGGRQKGGYTF.